This TCR beta chain was profiled in a study of blood T cell repertoires in COVID-19. Study at large: Specimens from acute and convalescent COVID-19 originated in the United States, Italy and Spain. Sources were T cells, B-cell-depleted T cells, or PBMCs; the material itself was cDNA or gDNA.

Germline CDR1 is SGHNT and CDR2 is YENEEA. V was clipped by 3 bases and J by 6 bases; unmatched bases: 5. This CDR3 spans 15 amino acids. Original processing notes: The assay estimated nucleated cells by amplifying reference gene primers. Clones were read by immunoSEQ multiplex PCR, and TCRdb kept only the in-frame ones, dropping some. That table is the source of V, J and clone size, and D and trimming were worked out from the DNA. The sample holds about 190,000 clones, roughly nine tenths seen once. This receptor was identified in a man aged 40-49 years with acute or convalescent COVID-19. The chain combines TRBV11-3 with TRBJ2-3; 11 positions match TRBD2. Sequenced material: peripheral blood. The CDR3 region is CASSFQASGGDTQYF. The CDR3 nucleotides are TGTGCCAGCAGCTTTCAGGCTAGCGGGGGGGATACGCAGTATTTT.